Each of the 28 T cell receptor beta chains below was sequenced from the same sample in a study of healthy donors' naive CD4 and CD8 T cells. Each TCR library used around 540 ng of total RNA and a linear amplification protocol. TCRdb independently ran MiXCR on the reads; one entry per CDR3 protein. The data show approximately 180,000 distinct CDR3 sequences, about 70% seen once. The sample taken for sequencing was naive CD4+ and CD8+ T cells sorted from blood, pooled from several donors. The receptors shown here come from a pool of human donors in good health; the sample pools cells from several healthy donors.

J is TRBJ2-1 and V is TRBV6-5; 12 bases are shared with TRBD2. Germline values: CDR1 MNHEY, CDR2 SVGAGI. This CDR3 is 13 amino acids long. Trimming at V came to 5 bases and at J to 14 bases, leaving 7 bases not matched to a gene. The CDR3 bases are TGTGCCAGCAGTCGGACTAGCGGGAAGTCAGAGTTCTTC. The encoded protein is CASSRTSGKSEFF.

The V call is TRBV11-2, the J call TRBJ2-7; 9 bases are shared with TRBD1. V lost 4 bases and J lost 7; bases outside the gene matches: 11. The CDR3 has 15 residues. Germline-derived CDR1 and CDR2 are SGHAT and FQNNGV. CDR3 amino acids: CASSSLRDRVREQYF. As DNA, the CDR3 is TGTGCCAGCAGCTCCCTACGGGACAGGGTTCGAGAGCAGTACTTC.

The chain joins TRBV10-3 to TRBJ2-1; D may be TRBD1 (6 bases). CDR3 length: 14 amino acids. V was pared by 7 bases and J by 6 bases, with 16 bases between. Per germline, CDR1 ENHRY and CDR2 SYGVKD. CDR3 sequence (DNA): TGTGCCATCAAGTCTACAGGGAGATCCAATGAGCAGTTCTTC. Translated, it gives CAIKSTGRSNEQFF.

The genes are TRBV29-1 and TRBJ2-5, with D possibly being TRBD1 (5 bases). Germline CDR1 reads SQVTM; CDR2 reads ANQGSEA. The CDR3 runs to 14 residues. The V gene lost 6 bases and the J gene lost 4 bases, with 18 bases spanning the gap. The CDR3 loop reads CSVWKEGVIETQYF. The CDR3 nucleotides read TGCAGCGTCTGGAAAGAAGGGGTAATAGAGACCCAGTACTTC.

CDR3 in amino acids: CSASPTDRGGFYEQYF. The DNA of the CDR3 is TGCAGTGCTAGCCCCACGGACAGGGGCGGATTCTACGAGCAGTACTTC. V is TRBV20-1 and J is TRBJ2-7; TRBD1 agrees at 9 bases. V was pared by 3 bases and J by 3 bases, with 12 bases of the junction left unmatched. This CDR3 contains 16 residues. CDR1 and CDR2 from the germline V gene are DFQATT and SNEGSKA (reference sequence).

The chain employs TRBV20-1 and TRBJ1-1; D ambiguous. The CDR3 is made up of 14 amino acids. Trimming shortened V by 6 bases and J by 0 bases, and 14 bases separated the two germline ends. Germline V gives CDR1 DFQATT, CDR2 SNEGSKA (reference sequence). The CDR3 nucleotides are TGCAGTGCCCCCTCGGTGGGAATGAACACTGAAGCTTTCTTT. This codes for CSAPSVGMNTEAFF.

The V call is TRBV5-4, the J call TRBJ2-2, with D tentatively TRBD1 or TRBD2 (5 bases each). The germline gives CDR1 SGHNT, CDR2 YYREEE (reference sequence). This CDR3 comprises 15 residues. V lost 0 bases, J lost 5 bases, and 11 bases lay in between. As DNA, the CDR3 is TGTGCCAGCAGCTTGGGTTCGGGGCGGACCGGGGAGCTGTTTTTT. It translates to CASSLGSGRTGELFF.

This clonotype was recorded once. The chain recombines TRBV4-3 with TRBJ1-1, with 12 bases fitting TRBD1. Trimming removed 0 bases from V and 1 base from J; junction bases left unmatched: 9. Germline loops: CDR1 LGHNA, CDR2 YSLEER. The CDR3 covers 19 residues. The CDR3 region is CASSQDPEPGQGANTEAFF. DNA for the CDR3: TGCGCCAGCAGCCAAGATCCTGAGCCGGGACAGGGGGCGAACACTGAAGCTTTCTTT.

The genes are TRBV29-1 and TRBJ2-5, with D perhaps TRBD1 (6 bases). V lost 7 bases and J 2 bases, leaving 8 bases between the germline ends. The CDR3 runs to 11 residues. Per germline, CDR1 SQVTM and CDR2 ANQGSEA. The CDR3, as DNA: TGCAGCGACAGGGTACAAGAGACCCAGTACTTC. This encodes CSDRVQETQYF.

This clonotype was seen only once. CDR3 sequence reads: CASRLIGQGAVYTEAFF. The CDR3 region has the DNA TGTGCCAGCAGACTGATCGGACAGGGGGCCGTGTACACTGAAGCTTTCTTT. The V gene is TRBV6-5, the J gene TRBJ1-1; 11 bases are shared with TRBD1. The CDR3 sequence is 17 residues long. The germline CDR1 and CDR2 sequences are MNHEY and SVGAGI. J gave up 3 bases and V 6 bases, and 12 bases lay outside the gene matches.

This chain joins TRBV30 and TRBJ2-1; 10 positions agree with TRBD2. V was pared by 4 bases and J by 7 bases, with 7 bases of the junction left unmatched. Germline values: CDR1 GTSNPN, CDR2 SVGIG (reference sequence). The CDR3 totals 14 residues. The CDR3 sequence is CAWTLETSGNEQFF. CDR3 DNA sequence: TGTGCCTGGACCCTGGAGACTAGCGGGAATGAGCAGTTCTTC.

This clonotype was seen more than once but under ten times. The chain combines TRBV29-1 with TRBJ2-1; TRBD2 matches 8 bases. The CDR3 has 12 amino acids. J was trimmed by 8 bases and V by 5 bases; bases with no gene match: 5. Germline values: CDR1 SQVTM, CDR2 ANQGSEA. The CDR3 DNA reads TGCAGCGTTACCGGGACTAGACATGAGCAGTTCTTC. This sequence encodes CSVTGTRHEQFF.

The chain couples TRBV27 to TRBJ2-7, with D perhaps matching TRBD1 (5 bases). This CDR3 has 16 residues. Trimming removed 0 bases from V and 2 bases from J, with 14 bases in between. Germline CDR1 and CDR2: MNHEY and SMNVEV (reference sequence). The CDR3 coding sequence is TGTGCCAGCAGTTTATCGAGGCAGGGTCCCACCTACGAGCAGTACTTC. It translates to CASSLSRQGPTYEQYF.

V usage is TRBV29-1 and J usage is TRBJ2-7; TRBD2 agrees at 10 bases. The CDR3 consists of 15 residues. Germline CDR1 is SQVTM and CDR2 is ANQGSEA. The V and J ends lost 4 bases and 0 bases, in that order; junction bases with no gene match: 6. CDR3 sequence (DNA): TGCAGCGTTGGGACTAGCGGAGGGAGCTCCTACGAGCAGTACTTC. Translated, it gives CSVGTSGGSSYEQYF.

The chain recombines TRBV29-1 with TRBJ2-1, with TRBD2 as a possible D gene (5 bases). The CDR3 has 12 amino acids. V was shortened by 6 bases and J by 5 bases, with 11 bases between the two germline ends. The germline gives CDR1 SQVTM, CDR2 ANQGSEA. As DNA, the CDR3 is TGCAGCGTGAGACCCGGGGACAATGAGCAGTTCTTC. Protein product: CSVRPGDNEQFF.

The chain has TRBV6-5 and TRBJ2-1, with D uncertain. This CDR3 comprises 14 residues. V lost 2 bases, J lost 4 bases, and 9 bases lay in between. CDR1 is MNHEY, CDR2 SVGAGI, per germline. In DNA, the CDR3 is TGTGCCAGCAGTTACCGCGAAGCTTACAATGAGCAGTTCTTC. Translated: CASSYREAYNEQFF.

CDR3 residues: CASSMPGDGYTF. Here the CDR3 DNA reads TGTGCCAGTAGTATGCCCGGGGATGGCTACACCTTC. The chain employs TRBV19 and TRBJ1-2; the D is unclear. CDR3 length equals 12 residues. V was shortened by 3 bases and J by 6 bases, with 8 bases between the two germline ends. Germline V gene lookup returns CDR1 LNHDA and CDR2 SQIVND (reference sequence). The variable domain in full, with the rest retrieved from reference TRBV19 and TRBJ1-2, is DGGITQSPKYLFRKEGQNVTLSCEQNLNHDAMYWYRQDPGQGLRLIYYSQIVNDFQKGDIAEGYSVSREKKESFPLTVTSAQKNPTAFYLCASSMPGDGYTFGSGTRLTVV.

The sample holds a few counts of this clonotype. V and J are TRBV19 and TRBJ2-7, with no clear D. Trimming pared 3 bases from V and 3 bases from J, leaving 12 bases between. The CDR3 is 14 residues long. Germline lookup yields CDR1 LNHDA and CDR2 SQIVND (reference sequence). The CDR3 DNA reads as TGTGCCAGTAGTATTGGGGTTCGCGGCTACGAGCAGTACTTC. It specifies CASSIGVRGYEQYF.

The gene calls are TRBV19 and TRBJ2-3, with D perhaps TRBD1 (5 bases). This CDR3 is built from 15 residues. Trimming cost V 6 bases and J 0 bases, with 13 bases left between them. Germline-derived CDR1 and CDR2 are LNHDA and SQIVND (reference sequence). The CDR3 nucleotides are TGTGCCAGTAGACAGCAGGGCCCCAGCACAGATACGCAGTATTTT. Residues: CASRQQGPSTDTQYF.

The chain recombines TRBV13 with TRBJ1-2; 9 bases fit TRBD1. The CDR3 is made up of 15 amino acids. Germline loops: CDR1 PRHDT, CDR2 FYEKMQ (reference sequence). Unmatched junction bases numbered 12, after V lost 7 bases and J lost 6 bases. CDR3 sequence (DNA): TGTGCCAGCAACGTCCTCGGACAGGGGACCCATGGCTACACCTTC. It yields the protein CASNVLGQGTHGYTF. The full variable domain, with the rest looked up from reference TRBV13 and TRBJ1-2, is AAGVIQSPRHLIKEKRETATLKCYPIPRHDTVYWYQQGPGQDPQFLISFYEKMQSDKGSIPDRFSAQQFSDYHSELNMSSLELGDSALYFCASNVLGQGTHGYTFGSGTRLTVV.

V gene TRBV30 combines with J gene TRBJ1-5, with 8 positions matching TRBD1. Losses at the gene ends were 7 bases for V and 4 bases for J; bases not matched to a gene: 6. Per the germline V gene, CDR1 is GTSNPN and CDR2 is SVGIG (reference sequence). The CDR3 length is 13 residues. In DNA, the CDR3 is TGTGCCTCAACAGGGGGAGGAAATCAGCCCCAGCATTTT. As protein: CASTGGGNQPQHF.

This clonotype was seen a few times. This chain links TRBV6-2 or TRBV6-3 with TRBJ1-1; no clear D. This CDR3 comprises 11 residues. From germline, CDR1 is MNHEY and CDR2 SVGEGT. V lost 9 bases to trimming and J lost 8 bases, with 13 bases between them. This CDR3 is CASGKNGEAFF. CDR3 DNA: TGTGCCAGTGGGAAAAATGGAGAAGCTTTCTTT.

This sequence joins TRBV5-1 and TRBJ2-1; D unresolved. Germline V gives CDR1 SGHRS, CDR2 YFSETQ. This CDR3 contains 16 residues. The V end was cut by 1 base, the J end by 1 base, with 12 bases between. The CDR3 spells CASSLTGLGSYNEQFF. The DNA of the CDR3 is TGCGCCAGCAGCTTGACGGGCCTTGGGTCCTACAATGAGCAGTTCTTC.

In DNA, the CDR3 is TGTGCCAGCAGTCCTACGACAGGGGGCTTCCAAGAGACCCAGTACTTC. Translating gives CASSPTTGGFQETQYF. This chain uses TRBV6-5 with TRBJ2-5; TRBD1 agrees at 10 bases. Trimming took 5 bases from V and 1 from J; bases not matched to a gene: 7. CDR1 and CDR2 from the germline V gene are MNHEY and SVGAGI. This CDR3 has 16 amino acids.

The V and J genes are TRBV29-1 and TRBJ1-1, with 8 bases fitting TRBD1. V lost 0 bases, J lost 5 bases, and 11 bases stayed unmatched. Germline loops: CDR1 SQVTM, CDR2 ANQGSEA. The CDR3 extends over 16 amino acids. DNA of the CDR3: TGCAGCGTTGAAGATCTATCAGGGGGCTCATGGACTGAAGCTTTCTTT. It translates to CSVEDLSGGSWTEAFF.

This sequence joins TRBV4-3 and TRBJ2-1; TRBD2 agrees at 14 bases. CDR3 length equals 16 residues. Germline CDR1 LGHNA, CDR2 YSLEER. The J segment lost 9 bases and the V segment lost 0 bases, leaving 4 bases of the junction unmatched. The CDR3 here is CASSQDSGLAGAEQFF. The CDR3, as DNA: TGCGCCAGCAGCCAAGATTCGGGACTAGCGGGAGCTGAGCAGTTCTTC.

This chain uses TRBV6-5 with TRBJ1-1, with a possible D match to TRBD1 (5 bases). V was clipped by 7 bases and J by 1 base, with 13 bases between them. Germline V CDR1 and CDR2: MNHEY, SVGAGI. The CDR3 is 14 amino acids. CDR3: CASTSGTANTEAFF. The CDR3 DNA sequence: TGTGCCAGCACATCCGGGACGGCGAACACTGAAGCTTTCTTT.

V usage is TRBV5-6 and J usage is TRBJ1-3; no firm D call. From germline, CDR1 is SGHDT and CDR2 YYEEEE. This CDR3 region has 16 residues. Deletions cut 0 bases from V and 4 bases from J, with 14 bases between. The CDR3 protein is CASSLGQDAAGNTIYF. DNA of the CDR3: TGTGCCAGCAGCTTGGGGCAGGATGCAGCCGGAAACACCATATATTTT.